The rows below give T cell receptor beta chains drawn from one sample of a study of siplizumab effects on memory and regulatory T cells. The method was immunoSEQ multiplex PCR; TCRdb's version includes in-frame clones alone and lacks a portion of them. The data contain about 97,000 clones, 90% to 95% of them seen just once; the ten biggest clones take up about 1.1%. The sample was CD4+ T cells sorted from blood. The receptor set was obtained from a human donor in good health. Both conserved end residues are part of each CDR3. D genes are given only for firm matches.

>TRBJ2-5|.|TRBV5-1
CASSLVGEVGETQYF
TGCGCCAGCAGCTTGGTAGGGGAAGTTGGGGAGACCCAGTACTTC
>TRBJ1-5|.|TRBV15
CATSLGLQPQHF
TGTGCCACCAGCCTAGGCCTTCAGCCCCAGCATTTT
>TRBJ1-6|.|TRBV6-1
CATPGGGSYNSPLHF
TGTGCCACACCGGGTGGTGGCTCCTATAATTCACCCCTCCACTTT
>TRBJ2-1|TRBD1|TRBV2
CASSGQGRFQQFF
TGTGCCAGCTCAGGACAGGGAAGGTTCCAGCAGTTCTTC
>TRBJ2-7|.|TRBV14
CASSSRQAGIEQYF
TGTGCCAGCAGCTCCCGACAGGCCGGGATTGAGCAGTACTTC
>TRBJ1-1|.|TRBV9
CASSVPGSTEAFF
TGTGCCAGCAGCGTCCCGGGGAGCACTGAAGCTTTCTTT
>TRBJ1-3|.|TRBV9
CASSVEPSGNTIYF
TGTGCCAGCAGCGTGGAGCCCTCTGGAAACACCATATATTTT
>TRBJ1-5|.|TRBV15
CATSRGPWDQHF
TGTGCCACCAGCAGAGGACCCTGGGATCAGCATTTT
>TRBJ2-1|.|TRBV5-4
CASRADGSNEQFF
TGTGCCAGCAGGGCAGATGGATCCAATGAGCAGTTCTTC
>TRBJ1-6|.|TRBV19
CASSEGSNSPLHF
TGTGCCAGTAGTGAGGGGTCGAATTCACCCCTCCACTTT
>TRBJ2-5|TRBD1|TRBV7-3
CASSPTGVGETQYF
TGTGCCAGCAGCCCTACAGGGGTAGGGGAGACCCAGTACTTC
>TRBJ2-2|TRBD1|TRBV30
CAWRTASRDRARGHGELFF
TGTGCCTGGAGGACAGCATCCCGGGACAGGGCGAGGGGGCACGGGGAGCTGTTTTTT
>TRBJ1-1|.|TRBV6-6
CASSFDRLNTEAFF
TGTGCCAGCAGTTTTGACAGATTGAACACTGAAGCTTTCTTT
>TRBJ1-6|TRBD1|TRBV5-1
CASSFTRDRLNSPLHF
TGCGCCAGCAGCTTCACCCGGGACAGGCTTAATTCACCCCTCCACTTT